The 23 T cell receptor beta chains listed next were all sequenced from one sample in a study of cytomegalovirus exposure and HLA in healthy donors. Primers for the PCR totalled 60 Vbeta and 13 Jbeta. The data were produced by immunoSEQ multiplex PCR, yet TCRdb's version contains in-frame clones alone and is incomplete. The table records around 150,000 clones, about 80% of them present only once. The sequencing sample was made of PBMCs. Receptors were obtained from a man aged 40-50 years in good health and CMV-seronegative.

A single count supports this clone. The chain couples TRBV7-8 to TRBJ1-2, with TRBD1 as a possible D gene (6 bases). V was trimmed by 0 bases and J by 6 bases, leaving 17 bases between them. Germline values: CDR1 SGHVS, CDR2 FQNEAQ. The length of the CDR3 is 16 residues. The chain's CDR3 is CASSLALWTDSDGYTF. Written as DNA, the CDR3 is TGTGCCAGCAGCTTAGCGCTATGGACGGACAGCGATGGCTACACCTTC.

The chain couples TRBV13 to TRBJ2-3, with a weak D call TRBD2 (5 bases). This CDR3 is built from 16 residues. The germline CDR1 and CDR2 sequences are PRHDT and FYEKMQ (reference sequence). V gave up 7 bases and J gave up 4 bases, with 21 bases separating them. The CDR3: CASNNPGNAIADTQYF. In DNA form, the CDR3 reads TGTGCCAGCAACAACCCCGGGAACGCGATAGCAGATACGCAGTATTTT.

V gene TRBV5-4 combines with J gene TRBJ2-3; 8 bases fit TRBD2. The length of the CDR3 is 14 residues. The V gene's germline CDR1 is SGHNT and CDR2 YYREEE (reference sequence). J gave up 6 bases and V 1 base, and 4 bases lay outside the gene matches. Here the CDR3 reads CASSLRREADTQYF. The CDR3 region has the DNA TGTGCCAGCAGCTTGAGGCGGGAGGCGGATACGCAGTATTTT.

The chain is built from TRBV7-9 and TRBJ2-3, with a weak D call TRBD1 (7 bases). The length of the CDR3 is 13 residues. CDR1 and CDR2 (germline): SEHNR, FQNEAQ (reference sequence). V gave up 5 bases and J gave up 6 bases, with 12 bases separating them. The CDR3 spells CASSGGGADTQYF. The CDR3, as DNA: TGTGCCAGCAGCGGAGGGGGCGCGGATACGCAGTATTTT.

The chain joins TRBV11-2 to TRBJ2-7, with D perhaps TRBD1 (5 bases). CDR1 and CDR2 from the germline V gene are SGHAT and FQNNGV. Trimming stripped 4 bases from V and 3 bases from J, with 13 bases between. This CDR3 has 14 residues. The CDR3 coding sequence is TGTGCCAGCAGCTCATGGGATCAGGGCTACGAGCAGTACTTC. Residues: CASSSWDQGYEQYF.

The CDR3 loop reads CASANRGSSYNEQFF. CDR3 DNA sequence: TGTGCCAGCGCAAATAGGGGGAGCTCCTACAATGAGCAGTTCTTC. The J gene is TRBJ2-1, the V gene TRBV7-9; TRBD1 is a possible D gene (6 bases). Germline CDR1 reads SEHNR; CDR2 reads FQNEAQ (reference sequence). This CDR3 is built from 15 residues. V dropped 8 bases and J dropped 0 bases, with 14 bases sitting between them.

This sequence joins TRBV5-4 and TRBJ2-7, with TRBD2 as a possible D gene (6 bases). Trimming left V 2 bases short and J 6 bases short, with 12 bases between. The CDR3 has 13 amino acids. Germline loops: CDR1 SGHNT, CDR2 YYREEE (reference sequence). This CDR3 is CASSLTGVGEQYF. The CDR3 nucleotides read TGTGCCAGCAGCTTAACGGGAGTAGGCGAGCAGTACTTC.

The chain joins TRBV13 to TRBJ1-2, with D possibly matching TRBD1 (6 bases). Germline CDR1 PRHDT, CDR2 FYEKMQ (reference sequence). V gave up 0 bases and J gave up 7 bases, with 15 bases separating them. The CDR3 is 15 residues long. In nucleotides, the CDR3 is TGTGCCAGCAGCTTAGGCCCGGGGGGGCGAGGTGGCTACACCTTC. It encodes CASSLGPGGRGGYTF.

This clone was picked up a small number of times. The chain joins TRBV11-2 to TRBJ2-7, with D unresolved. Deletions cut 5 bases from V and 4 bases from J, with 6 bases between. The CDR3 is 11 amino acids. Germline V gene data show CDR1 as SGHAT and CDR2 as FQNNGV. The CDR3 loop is CASSAEYEQYF. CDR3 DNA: TGTGCCAGCAGCGCGGAATACGAGCAGTACTTC.

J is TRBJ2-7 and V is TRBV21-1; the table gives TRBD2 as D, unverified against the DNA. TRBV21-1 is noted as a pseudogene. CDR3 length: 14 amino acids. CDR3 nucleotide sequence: TGTGCCAGCACCAGACTAGCGGGAGATGACGAGCAGTACTTC. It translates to CASTRLAGDDEQYF.

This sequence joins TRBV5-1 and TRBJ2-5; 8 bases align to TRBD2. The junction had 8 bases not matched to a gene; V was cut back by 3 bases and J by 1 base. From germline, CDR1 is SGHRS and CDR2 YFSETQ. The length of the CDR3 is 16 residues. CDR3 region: CASSSSGGGIQETQYF. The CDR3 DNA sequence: TGCGCCAGCAGCTCTTCCGGGGGGGGGATCCAAGAGACCCAGTACTTC.

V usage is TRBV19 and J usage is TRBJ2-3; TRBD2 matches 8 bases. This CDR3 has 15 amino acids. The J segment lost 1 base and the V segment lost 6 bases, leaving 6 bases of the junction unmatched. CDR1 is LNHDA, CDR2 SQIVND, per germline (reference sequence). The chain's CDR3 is CASRTTSGGTDTQYF. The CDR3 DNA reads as TGTGCCAGTAGAACTACTAGCGGCGGCACAGATACGCAGTATTTT.

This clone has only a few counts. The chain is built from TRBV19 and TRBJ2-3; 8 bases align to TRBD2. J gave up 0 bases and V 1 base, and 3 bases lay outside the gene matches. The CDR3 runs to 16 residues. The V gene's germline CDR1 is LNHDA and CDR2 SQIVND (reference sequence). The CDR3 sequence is CASSIAASGSTDTQYF. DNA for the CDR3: TGTGCCAGTAGTATAGCGGCTAGCGGGAGCACAGATACGCAGTATTTT.

In nucleotides, the CDR3 is TGTGCCAGCTCTAGCGTCGGCGGGGAGCTGTTTTTT. Protein: CASSSVGGELFF. The rearrangement links TRBV27 to TRBJ2-2; D might be TRBD2 (6 bases). The V gene's germline CDR1 is MNHEY and CDR2 SMNVEV (reference sequence). V lost 8 bases, J lost 7 bases, and 11 bases lay in between. The CDR3 has 12 amino acids.

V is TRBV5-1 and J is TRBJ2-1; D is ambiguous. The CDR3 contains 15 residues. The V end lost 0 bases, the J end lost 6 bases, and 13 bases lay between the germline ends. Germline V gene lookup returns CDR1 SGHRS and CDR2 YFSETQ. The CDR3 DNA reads TGCGCCAGCAGCTTGGGTACAGACACTTTCAATGAGCAGTTCTTC. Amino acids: CASSLGTDTFNEQFF.

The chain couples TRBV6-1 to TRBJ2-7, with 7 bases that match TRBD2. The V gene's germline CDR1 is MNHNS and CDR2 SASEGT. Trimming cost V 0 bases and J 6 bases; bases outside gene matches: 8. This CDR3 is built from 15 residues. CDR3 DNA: TGTGCCAGCAGTGAAGCCCAAGCAGGGAGGGGCGAGCAGTACTTC. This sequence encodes CASSEAQAGRGEQYF.

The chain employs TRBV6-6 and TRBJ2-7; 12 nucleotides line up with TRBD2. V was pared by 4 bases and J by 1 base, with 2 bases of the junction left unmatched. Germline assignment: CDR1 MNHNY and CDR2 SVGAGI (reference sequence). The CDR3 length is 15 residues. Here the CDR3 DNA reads TGTGCCAGCAGTTCCACTAGCGGGAGGTCCTACGAGCAGTACTTC. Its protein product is CASSSTSGRSYEQYF.

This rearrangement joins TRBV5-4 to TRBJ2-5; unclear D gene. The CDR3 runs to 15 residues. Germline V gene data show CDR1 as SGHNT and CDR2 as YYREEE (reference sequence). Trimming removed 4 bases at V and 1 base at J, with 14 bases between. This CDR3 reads CASSPSREIQETQYF. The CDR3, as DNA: TGTGCCAGCAGCCCCTCTAGAGAAATCCAAGAGACCCAGTACTTC.

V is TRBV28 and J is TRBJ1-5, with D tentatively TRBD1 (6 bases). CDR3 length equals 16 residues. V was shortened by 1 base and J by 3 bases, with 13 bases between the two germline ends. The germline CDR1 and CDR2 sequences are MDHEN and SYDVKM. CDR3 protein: CASSLLGGQSNQPQHF. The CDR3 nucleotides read TGTGCCAGCAGTTTATTAGGAGGACAGTCCAATCAGCCCCAGCATTTT. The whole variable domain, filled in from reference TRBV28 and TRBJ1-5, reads DVKVTQSSRYLVKRTGEKVFLECVQDMDHENMFWYRQDPGLGLRLIYFSYDVKMKEKGDIPEGYSVSREKKERFSLILESASTNQTSMYLCASSLLGGQSNQPQHFGDGTRLSIL.

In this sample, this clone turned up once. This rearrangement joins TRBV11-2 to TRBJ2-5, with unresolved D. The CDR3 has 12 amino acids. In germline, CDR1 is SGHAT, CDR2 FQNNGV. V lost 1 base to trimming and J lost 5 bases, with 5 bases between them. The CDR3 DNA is TGTGCCAGCAGCTTAGTCGGGGAGACCCAGTACTTC. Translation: CASSLVGETQYF.

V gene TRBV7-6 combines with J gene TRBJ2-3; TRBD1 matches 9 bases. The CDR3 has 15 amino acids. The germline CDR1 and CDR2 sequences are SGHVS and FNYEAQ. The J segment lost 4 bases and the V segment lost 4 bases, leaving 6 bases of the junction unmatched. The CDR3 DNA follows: TGTGCCAGCAGCTCCGGACAGGGGAGGGCAGATACGCAGTATTTT. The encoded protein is CASSSGQGRADTQYF.

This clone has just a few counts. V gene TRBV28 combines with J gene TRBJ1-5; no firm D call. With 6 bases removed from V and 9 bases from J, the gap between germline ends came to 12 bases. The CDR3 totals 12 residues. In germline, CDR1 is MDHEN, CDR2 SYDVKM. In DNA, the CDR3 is TGTGCCAGCAGAGAAGGAAAGCGGCCCCAGCATTTT. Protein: CASREGKRPQHF.

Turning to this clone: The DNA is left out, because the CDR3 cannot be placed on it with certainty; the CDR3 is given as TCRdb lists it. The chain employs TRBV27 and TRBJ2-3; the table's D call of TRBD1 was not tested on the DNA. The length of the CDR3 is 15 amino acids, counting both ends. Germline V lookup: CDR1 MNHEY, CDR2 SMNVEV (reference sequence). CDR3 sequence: CASSFFGQGADTQYF.